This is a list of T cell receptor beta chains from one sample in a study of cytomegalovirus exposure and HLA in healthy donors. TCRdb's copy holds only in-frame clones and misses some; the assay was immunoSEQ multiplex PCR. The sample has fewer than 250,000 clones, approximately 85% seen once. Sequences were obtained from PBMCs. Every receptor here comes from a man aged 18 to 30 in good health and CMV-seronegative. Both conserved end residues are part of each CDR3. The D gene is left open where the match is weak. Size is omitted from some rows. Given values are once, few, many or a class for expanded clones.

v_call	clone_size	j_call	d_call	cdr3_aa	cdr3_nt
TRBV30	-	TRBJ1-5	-	CAWDSGFEGGSNQPQHF	TGTGCCTGGGATTCAGGGTTCGAGGGAGGGAGCAATCAGCCCCAGCATTTT
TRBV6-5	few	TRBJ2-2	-	CASSYSGETGELFF	TGTGCCAGCAGTTACTCAGGGGAAACCGGGGAGCTGTTTTTT
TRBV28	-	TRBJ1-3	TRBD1	CASTLGQGHSGNTIYF	TGTGCCAGCACCCTGGGACAGGGCCACTCTGGAAACACCATATATTTT
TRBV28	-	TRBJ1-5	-	CASSPHNQPQHF	TGTGCCAGCAGCCCCCACAATCAGCCCCAGCATTTT
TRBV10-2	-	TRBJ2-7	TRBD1	CASSESRQGPYEQYF	TGCGCCAGCAGTGAGTCGAGACAGGGCCCCTACGAGCAGTACTTC
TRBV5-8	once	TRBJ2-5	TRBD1	CASSIGTVRETQYF	TGTGCCAGCAGCATTGGGACAGTTCGGGAGACCCAGTACTTC
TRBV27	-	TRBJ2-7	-	CASSLPGDYEQYF	TGTGCCAGCAGTTTGCCAGGGGACTACGAGCAGTACTTC
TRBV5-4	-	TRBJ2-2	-	CASSLAVALETGELFF	TGTGCCAGCAGCTTGGCGGTGGCCCTGGAGACCGGGGAGCTGTTTTTT
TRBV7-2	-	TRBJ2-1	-	CASSESGREQFF	TGTGCCAGCAGCGAGAGTGGTCGCGAGCAGTTCTTC
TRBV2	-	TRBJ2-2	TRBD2	CASSRLAGATGELFF	TGTGCCAGCAGTAGACTAGCGGGAGCGACCGGGGAGCTGTTTTTT
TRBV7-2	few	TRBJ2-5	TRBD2	CASSLDGGQETQYF	TGTGCCAGCAGCTTAGACGGGGGGCAAGAGACCCAGTACTTC